Presented here are 18 T cell receptor beta chains from one specimen sequenced in a study of CD8 T cells in Susac syndrome. It was with random hexamers that 0.5 to 1 ug RNA was reverse transcribed. Each CDR3 protein gets one entry after TCRdb re-called the immunoSEQ multiplex PCR reads with MiXCR. The sample includes a few hundred thousand distinct CDR3 sequences, 95% seen only once; the top ten take just over 0.08%. Sequencing was done on a sample of CD4+ T cells from PBMCs. The receptors here all came from a human donor with multiple sclerosis.

V is TRBV9 and J is TRBJ2-1, with 8 bases lining up with TRBD2. Per germline, CDR1 SGDLS and CDR2 YYNGEE. The J segment lost 4 bases and the V segment lost 0 bases, leaving 6 bases of the junction unmatched. The CDR3 runs 16 residues. The CDR3 bases are TGTGCCAGCAGCGTAGAGGCGTTAGCGGGGTACAATGAGCAGTTCTTC. Encoded protein: CASSVEALAGYNEQFF.

The chain employs TRBV7-9 and TRBJ2-7; D is undetermined. The CDR3 contains 12 residues. The germline V and J ends were trimmed by 2 bases and 4 bases, with 6 bases remaining between them. From germline, CDR1 is SEHNR and CDR2 FQNEAQ (reference sequence). The CDR3 sequence: CASSLIGYEQYV. Here the CDR3 DNA reads TGTGCCAGCAGCTTAATTGGGTACGAGCAGTACGTC.

The chain joins TRBV30 to TRBJ1-5; D gene ambiguous. The CDR3 sequence is 13 residues long. V was cut by 2 bases and J by 5 bases, with 10 bases left in between. Germline lookup yields CDR1 GTSNPN and CDR2 SVGIG (reference sequence). This CDR3 is CAWSTNPDQPQHF. The CDR3 coding sequence is TGTGCCTGGAGTACCAATCCCGATCAGCCCCAGCATTTT.

The chain recombines TRBV30 with TRBJ2-3; unclear D gene. CDR1 GTSNPN and CDR2 SVGIG come from the germline V gene (reference sequence). The CDR3 spans 13 residues. V was cut by 6 bases and J by 4 bases, with 14 bases left in between. CDR3: CACARPGPDTQYF. The CDR3 nucleotides are TGTGCCTGCGCCCGCCCGGGCCCAGATACGCAGTATTTT.

The chain combines TRBV15 with TRBJ2-2; 8 bases are a match to TRBD1. J was trimmed by 4 bases and V by 5 bases; bases with no gene match: 6. CDR1 and CDR2 (germline): LNHNV, YYDKDF (reference sequence). The CDR3 extends over 15 amino acids. The CDR3 sequence is CATSPRTGSTGELFF. In DNA form, the CDR3 reads TGTGCCACCAGCCCTAGGACAGGGAGCACCGGGGAGCTGTTTTTT.

The rearrangement uses TRBV15 and TRBJ2-3; 8 bases are shared with TRBD2. CDR1 LNHNV and CDR2 YYDKDF come from the germline V gene (reference sequence). The CDR3 length is 14 residues. After removal of 4 bases from V and 6 bases from J, the junction contained 6 bases not matched to a gene. The CDR3 sequence: CATSKRRGADTQYF. The CDR3 DNA reads as TGTGCCACCAGCAAGCGGCGGGGGGCCGATACGCAGTATTTT.

J is TRBJ2-7 and V is TRBV3-1; no clear D gene. Trimming shortened V by 1 base and J by 3 bases, and 4 bases separated the two germline ends. From germline, CDR1 is LGHDT and CDR2 YNNKEL (reference sequence). The CDR3 runs to 12 residues. The CDR3 spells CASSQAFYEQYF. CDR3 nucleotides: TGTGCCAGCAGCCAAGCCTTCTACGAGCAGTACTTC.

The chain combines TRBV20-1 with TRBJ2-3, with 12 nucleotides matching TRBD2. The germline CDR1 and CDR2 sequences are DFQATT and SNEGSKA (reference sequence). The CDR3 contains 20 residues. With V trimmed by 1 base and J by 2 bases, 16 bases remained unmatched. The DNA for the CDR3 is TGCAGTGCTAGAGTAGGACTAGCGGGGACCTACACCTCTTTCACAGATACGCAGTATTTT. Translation gives CSARVGLAGTYTSFTDTQYF.

V usage is TRBV10-3 and J usage is TRBJ2-5; D ambiguous. This CDR3 is built from 13 residues. Trimming took 4 bases from V and 4 from J, leaving 10 bases between them. The germline CDR1 and CDR2 sequences are ENHRY and SYGVKD. Here the CDR3 reads CAISGFLGETQYF. The CDR3 nucleotides read TGTGCCATCAGTGGATTCTTGGGAGAGACCCAGTACTTC.

The chain recombines TRBV7-9 with TRBJ1-2; TRBD1 might be the D (5 bases). CDR1 and CDR2 from the germline V gene are SEHNR and FQNEAQ (reference sequence). Trimming cost V 3 bases and J 6 bases, with 11 bases left between them. The CDR3 loop spans 13 amino acids. Written as DNA, the CDR3 is TGTGCCAGCAGCTTTGGGGGTTTGAATGGCTACACCTTC. Protein product: CASSFGGLNGYTF.

The chain uses TRBV29-1 and TRBJ2-3; no reliable D call. This CDR3 is 13 amino acids long. Trimming took off 2 bases at V and 6 bases at J, with 12 bases between the two ends. Germline loops: CDR1 SQVTM, CDR2 ANQGSEA. Here the CDR3 DNA reads TGCAGCGTTGAACGCAGGTTCGGGGATACGCAGTATTTT. Protein product: CSVERRFGDTQYF.

This clonotype was seen only once. The CDR3 region is CSVEPGTRGEQYF. In nucleotides, the CDR3 is TGCAGCGTTGAACCAGGGACAAGGGGCGAGCAGTACTTC. The rearrangement uses TRBV29-1 and TRBJ2-7; D is possibly TRBD1 (6 bases). Trimming removed 2 bases from V and 6 bases from J, with 14 bases in between. Germline CDR1 and CDR2: SQVTM and ANQGSEA. There are 13 residues in the CDR3.

This clonotype showed up just once. The chain is built from TRBV9 and TRBJ2-3; D is perhaps TRBD1 or TRBD2 (5 bases each). Trimming shortened V by 4 bases and J by 8 bases, and 20 bases separated the two germline ends. The germline V gene encodes CDR1 SGDLS and CDR2 YYNGEE. The CDR3 runs 15 residues. The CDR3 reads CASSPLGDHPATQYF. The CDR3 bases are TGTGCCAGCAGCCCCCTAGGGGACCATCCGGCTACGCAGTATTTT.

The chain joins TRBV29-1 to TRBJ2-2; the D is unclear. Germline values: CDR1 SQVTM, CDR2 ANQGSEA. The CDR3 is 11 residues long. V lost 5 bases, J lost 6 bases, and 7 bases lay in between. The CDR3 spells CSVREAGELFF. The CDR3, as DNA: TGCAGCGTTAGGGAAGCCGGGGAGCTGTTTTTT.

The V and J genes are TRBV9 and TRBJ1-6; TRBD1 matches at 7 bases. CDR1 is SGDLS and CDR2 is YYNGEE in the germline V gene. With 4 bases clipped from V and 8 bases from J, the junction kept 9 bases outside the gene matches. CDR3 size: 15 residues. CDR3 in DNA: TGTGCCAGCAGCTCCCTCGGGACAGCGGATTCACCCCTCCACTTT. Its translation: CASSSLGTADSPLHF.

The J gene is TRBJ2-5, the V gene TRBV29-1, with D uncertain. This CDR3 has 11 residues. Germline CDR1 is SQVTM and CDR2 is ANQGSEA. Between the trimmed V and J ends, which lost 4 bases and 3 bases, there was a span of 6 bases. The CDR3 region has the DNA TGCAGCGTTGGTGAAAAAGAGACCCAGTACTTC. It yields the protein CSVGEKETQYF.

The J gene is TRBJ1-2, the V gene TRBV29-1, with TRBD1 matching 10 bases. The J segment lost 0 bases and the V segment lost 3 bases, leaving 1 base of the junction unmatched. The CDR3 is made up of 14 amino acids. CDR1 SQVTM and CDR2 ANQGSEA come from the germline V gene. CDR3: CSVDGTGANYGYTF. The CDR3 coding sequence is TGCAGCGTTGATGGGACAGGGGCTAACTATGGCTACACCTTC.

The CDR3, as DNA: TGCAGCGTTGAAAGAGGGACAGGGTATGGCTACACCTTC. The encoded protein is CSVERGTGYGYTF. The rearrangement uses TRBV29-1 and TRBJ1-2; 9 bases line up with TRBD1. Trimming removed 2 bases from V and 5 bases from J; junction bases left unmatched: 3. This CDR3 comprises 13 residues. Germline CDR1 is SQVTM and CDR2 is ANQGSEA.